This T cell receptor (beta chain) was identified during a study of T cell repertoires in cytomegalovirus infection. For the study at large: Public TCR beta signatures were indicative of both CMV infection and a matching HLA type.

TCRdb re-analysed the reads in MiXCR, keeping a single row per CDR3 protein. The sample consists of 150,000 to 200,000 distinct CDR3 sequences, under 30% of them appearing once. Study-level findings and limits: Dominating the ex vivo response were TCR beta clonotypes that were CMV-specific and HLA-C-restricted. Cumulative frequency (of public TCR beta family members) identified carriers of CMV plus the relevant HLA.

Details on this clonotype: Its antigen is unidentified.

The receptor comes from a human donor in good health (CMV status not recorded). Some clones in this sample may be carry-over from other donors' samples. Sequenced material: PBMCs.

CDR3 region: CASSEGVSDSPLHF. CDR3 DNA: TGTGCCAGCAGTGAAGGTGTATCTGATTCACCCCTCCACTTT. V and J are TRBV2 and TRBJ1-6, with unresolved D. The CDR3 has 14 amino acids. V was cut by 1 base and J by 8 bases, with 9 bases left in between. Germline V gene data show CDR1 as SNHLY and CDR2 as FYNNEI.